These 29 T cell receptor beta chains came from one sample sequenced in a study of control samples from healthy donors and cancer patients. The data were produced by immunoSEQ multiplex PCR, yet TCRdb's version contains in-frame clones alone and is incomplete. The data hold roughly 90,000 clones, with 70% to 90% observed a single time. Specimen: PBMCs. The receptors were sampled from a woman in her forties or fifties with colorectal cancer.

The gene calls are TRBV28 and TRBJ1-4; 7 bases align to TRBD1. From germline, CDR1 is MDHEN and CDR2 SYDVKM. The length of the CDR3 is 14 residues. J lost 2 bases, V lost 6 bases, and 3 bases had no gene match. CDR3 amino acids: CASSQGGTNEKLFF. CDR3 bases: TGTGCCAGCAGCCAGGGGGGGACTAATGAAAAACTGTTTTTT.

The rearrangement joins TRBV30 to TRBJ1-5, with D possibly TRBD1 on 6 matching bases. The length of the CDR3 is 13 residues. The germline V and J ends were trimmed by 3 bases and 3 bases, with 9 bases remaining between them. Germline V gene lookup returns CDR1 GTSNPN and CDR2 SVGIG (reference sequence). The CDR3 DNA is TGTGCCTGGAGCGCAGGGGTCAATCAGCCCCAGCATTTT. This codes for CAWSAGVNQPQHF. The variable domain in full, completed from reference TRBV30 and TRBJ1-5, reads SQTIHQWPATLVQPVGSPLSLECTVEGTSNPNLYWYRQAAGRGLQLLFYSVGIGQISSEVPQNLSASRPQDRQFILSSKKLLLSDSGFYLCAWSAGVNQPQHFGDGTRLSIL.

This clone has just one count. V usage is TRBV6-5 and J usage is TRBJ1-2; the D gene is possibly TRBD1 (5 bases). V was cut by 5 bases and J by 4 bases, with 11 bases left in between. CDR1 MNHEY and CDR2 SVGAGI come from the germline V gene. The CDR3 is made up of 13 amino acids. The CDR3 loop reads CASSPGIAYGYTF. In nucleotides, the CDR3 is TGTGCCAGCAGTCCAGGGATAGCCTATGGCTACACCTTC.

This clone was picked up a small number of times. V is TRBV19 and J is TRBJ2-4; 8 bases map to TRBD1. V lost 3 bases and J lost 2; bases outside the gene matches: 12. CDR1 is LNHDA and CDR2 is SQIVND in the germline V gene (reference sequence). The CDR3 totals 18 residues. Written as DNA, the CDR3 is TGTGCCAGTAGTATGGTCAGGGGGCAGTTACCGACCAAAAACATTCAGTACTTC. It is translated as CASSMVRGQLPTKNIQYF.

The chain links TRBV7-3 to TRBJ2-1; perhaps TRBD1 as D (7 bases). The CDR3 covers 14 residues. Trimming left V 4 bases short and J 8 bases short, with 15 bases between. From germline, CDR1 is SGHTA and CDR2 FQGTGA. The CDR3 bases are TGTGCCAGCAGCTCGGGACAGTGGGGGGATGAGCAGTTCTTC. Translated: CASSSGQWGDEQFF.

Only a few counts were recorded for this clone. This sequence joins TRBV5-4 and TRBJ1-6, with 7 bases matching TRBD1. Germline values: CDR1 SGHNT, CDR2 YYREEE (reference sequence). The CDR3 extends over 16 amino acids. Unmatched junction bases numbered 6, after V lost 1 base and J lost 5 bases. Written as DNA, the CDR3 is TGTGCCAGCAGCTTGTTCCCACAGGGGCATAATTCACCCCTCCACTTT. This sequence encodes CASSLFPQGHNSPLHF. Full variable domain (outside the CDR3, taken from reference TRBV5-4 and TRBJ1-6): ETGVTQSPTHLIKTRGQQVTLRCSSQSGHNTVSWYQQALGQGPQFIFQYYREEENGRGNFPPRFSGLQFPNYSSELNVNALELDDSALYLCASSLFPQGHNSPLHFGNGTRLTVT.

The chain links TRBV29-1 to TRBJ2-5, with D perhaps TRBD1 (6 bases). V was shortened by 6 bases and J by 1 base, with 12 bases between the two germline ends. This CDR3 region has 13 residues. From germline, CDR1 is SQVTM and CDR2 ANQGSEA. DNA of the CDR3: TGCAGCGTGATCAGGGGAACCCAAGAGACCCAGTACTTC. Translating gives CSVIRGTQETQYF.

The gene calls are TRBV3-1 (or the pseudogene TRBV3-2) and TRBJ2-5, with D maybe TRBD1 (6 bases). Germline-derived CDR1 and CDR2 are LGHDT and YNNKEL (reference sequence). The CDR3 runs to 14 residues. V was pared by 3 bases and J by 4 bases, with 12 bases between. CDR3 nucleotides: TGTGCCAGCAGCCAGGGGGCTAGGGTAGAGACCCAGTACTTC. This sequence encodes CASSQGARVETQYF.

The chain has TRBV28 and TRBJ2-5; D possibly uses TRBD1 or TRBD2 (5 bases each). Germline values: CDR1 MDHEN, CDR2 SYDVKM. V shed 0 bases and J shed 7 bases, with 9 bases lying between them. The CDR3 is 13 residues long. The CDR3 is CASSLWGVGTQYF. The CDR3 DNA reads TGTGCCAGCAGTTTATGGGGGGTAGGGACCCAGTACTTC.

The CDR3 DNA sequence: TGTGCCAGCAGCCGGACTAGCGGAACCTACGAGCAGTACGTC. This translates into CASSRTSGTYEQYV. The chain carries TRBV3-1 (or the pseudogene TRBV3-2) and TRBJ2-7; 10 nucleotides agree with TRBD2. The J segment lost 2 bases and the V segment lost 4 bases, leaving 2 bases of the junction unmatched. Germline CDR1 reads LGHDT; CDR2 reads YNNKEL (reference sequence). CDR3 size: 14 residues.

This clone occurred once. The CDR3 DNA sequence: TGTGCCAGCAGTGACTCGGCCACAGATACGCAGTATTTT. Translation: CASSDSATDTQYF. The rearrangement joins TRBV6-4 to TRBJ2-3; D remains unclear. Germline CDR1 and CDR2: MRHNA and SNTAGT. This CDR3 spans 13 amino acids. V was pared by 0 bases and J by 2 bases, with 3 bases between.

This clone came up once. This sequence joins TRBV11-2 and TRBJ2-7; TRBD1 matches at 8 bases. The CDR3 covers 15 residues. The V segment lost 2 bases and the J segment 5 bases; nucleotides outside the gene matches: 8. Germline CDR1 SGHAT, CDR2 FQNNGV. This CDR3 is CASSLRSQGANEQYV. CDR3 bases: TGTGCCAGCAGCTTAAGGTCCCAGGGGGCGAACGAGCAGTACGTC.

This clone was observed a few times. The chain couples TRBV4-1 to TRBJ1-1; no definite D call. CDR3 length equals 16 residues. Germline CDR1 MGHRA, CDR2 YSYEKL. Trimming shortened V by 2 bases and J by 5 bases, and 18 bases separated the two germline ends. CDR3 residues: CASSQFEWGSGTEAFF. Here the CDR3 DNA reads TGCGCCAGCAGCCAATTCGAGTGGGGTTCGGGTACTGAAGCTTTCTTT.

This clone was recorded only once. The V and J genes are TRBV29-1 and TRBJ2-2; 9 bases fit TRBD1. The CDR3 totals 14 residues. The ends lost 6 bases at V and 0 bases at J; junction bases unmatched: 2. The V gene's germline CDR1 is SQVTM and CDR2 ANQGSEA. The CDR3 loop reads CSVRDRANTGELFF. In DNA form, the CDR3 reads TGCAGCGTCCGGGACAGGGCGAACACCGGGGAGCTGTTTTTT.

The chain carries TRBV20-1 and TRBJ2-2, with D possibly matching TRBD2 (6 bases). The CDR3 covers 16 residues. The germline V gene has CDR1 DFQATT and CDR2 SNEGSKA (reference sequence). Trimming removed 3 bases at V and 1 base at J, with 15 bases between. The CDR3 spells CSASLPGLMNTGELFF. DNA of the CDR3: TGCAGTGCTAGTCTTCCGGGACTTATGAACACCGGGGAGCTGTTTTTT.

V gene TRBV6-1 combines with J gene TRBJ1-2; D uncertain. Germline values: CDR1 MNHNS, CDR2 SASEGT. V was shortened by 1 base and J by 4 bases, with 10 bases between the two germline ends. There are 14 residues in the CDR3. The CDR3 region is CASSEGPAGYGYTF. In nucleotides, the CDR3 is TGTGCCAGCAGTGAAGGACCTGCTGGCTATGGCTACACCTTC.

The chain has TRBV7-8 and TRBJ2-3; TRBD2 matches at 8 bases. The CDR3 runs to 14 residues. The V and J ends lost 10 bases and 1 base, in that order; junction bases with no gene match: 7. Looked up from germline, CDR1 is SGHVS and CDR2 is FQNEAQ. The CDR3 coding sequence is TGTGCCACCAACACGGGGGGGGGCACAGATACGCAGTATTTT. Its translation: CATNTGGGTDTQYF.

The chain uses TRBV4-1 and TRBJ2-6; 7 nucleotides match TRBD1. Germline-derived CDR1 and CDR2 are MGHRA and YSYEKL. CDR3 length equals 19 residues. V shed 0 bases, J shed 0 bases, and the junction held 8 bases outside the gene matches. Here the CDR3 reads CASSQDLGQSFSGANVLTF. CDR3 DNA: TGCGCCAGCAGCCAAGATTTGGGACAGAGCTTCTCTGGGGCCAACGTCCTGACTTTC.

The CDR3 DNA sequence: TGTGCCACCGCTACCATAATCTCCTACAATGAGCAGTTCTTC. This encodes CATATIISYNEQFF. The chain couples TRBV15 to TRBJ2-1; no definite D call. CDR1 and CDR2 from the germline V gene are LNHNV and YYDKDF (reference sequence). V was shortened by 8 bases and J by 0 bases, with 11 bases between the two germline ends. This CDR3 is built from 14 residues. The full variable domain, rest sourced from reference TRBV15 and TRBJ2-1, is DAMVIQNPRYQVTQFGKPVTLSCSQTLNHNVMYWYQQKSSQAPKLLFHYYDKDFNNEADTPDNFQSRRPNTSFCFLDIRSPGLGDTAMYLCATATIISYNEQFFGPGTRLTVL.

This clone occurred a few times. The rearrangement links TRBV5-1 to TRBJ2-7, with D unresolved. CDR3 size: 15 residues. V dropped 4 bases and J dropped 0 bases, with 14 bases sitting between them. Per germline, CDR1 SGHRS and CDR2 YFSETQ. The DNA of the CDR3 is TGCGCCAGCAGCCGAGTGAAACGGAGCTCCTACGAGCAGTACGTC. It is translated as CASSRVKRSSYEQYV.

The chain has TRBV5-6 and TRBJ2-1; perhaps TRBD1 as D (6 bases). The V and J ends lost 2 bases and 2 bases respectively, with 11 bases between them. Germline CDR1 is SGHDT and CDR2 is YYEEEE. CDR3 length equals 15 residues. CDR3 DNA sequence: TGTGCCAGCAGCTTTTACAGGGTGACCTACAATGAGCAGTTCTTC. Amino acids: CASSFYRVTYNEQFF.

The chain has TRBV27 and TRBJ1-1; TRBD1 is a possible D gene (5 bases). V dropped 5 bases and J dropped 1 base, with 11 bases sitting between them. CDR1 MNHEY and CDR2 SMNVEV come from the germline V gene (reference sequence). The CDR3 spans 14 residues. The CDR3 loop reads CASSPSGRNTEAFF. The CDR3, as DNA: TGTGCCAGCAGTCCCTCGGGACGGAACACTGAAGCTTTCTTT.

The J gene is TRBJ2-3, the V gene TRBV2; possible D gene TRBD1, 7 bases. This CDR3 region has 15 residues. V lost 8 bases and J 2 bases, leaving 17 bases between the germline ends. CDR1 is SNHLY and CDR2 is FYNNEI in the germline V gene. DNA of the CDR3: TGTGCCAGCGGACCAGCAGGGGGGAACACAGATACGCAGTATTTT. It encodes CASGPAGGNTDTQYF.

The chain is built from TRBV5-6 and TRBJ2-7; 10 bases line up with TRBD2. The length of the CDR3 is 19 residues. The germline V gene has CDR1 SGHDT and CDR2 YYEEEE. The V segment lost 2 bases and the J segment 4 bases; nucleotides outside the gene matches: 18. CDR3 nucleotide sequence: TGTGCCAGCAGCTTTACGGGGGCAGCTTGGCTAGCGGGGGATTACGAGCAGTACGTC. It yields the protein CASSFTGAAWLAGDYEQYV.

This clone has a single count. DNA of the CDR3: TGTGCCAGCAGCTTAGCTAGACACGTCGACTATGGCTACACCTTC. It translates to CASSLARHVDYGYTF. The chain combines TRBV7-8 with TRBJ1-2; no clear D. Germline CDR1 SGHVS, CDR2 FQNEAQ. V lost 0 bases and J 3 bases, leaving 11 bases between the germline ends. The CDR3 has 15 residues.

The rearrangement uses TRBV18 and TRBJ2-2, with D possibly TRBD2 on 6 matching bases. V was pared by 2 bases and J by 5 bases, with 12 bases between. This CDR3 has 15 amino acids. Germline V gives CDR1 KGHSH, CDR2 LQKENI. In nucleotides, the CDR3 is TGTGCCAGCTCACCAATAGCGGCCTCGACCGGGGAGCTGTTTTTT. Translation: CASSPIAASTGELFF.

V and J are TRBV6-5 and TRBJ1-4; D perhaps matches TRBD1 (5 bases). This CDR3 is built from 14 residues. Trimming removed 8 bases from V and 0 bases from J, with 10 bases in between. CDR1 is MNHEY and CDR2 is SVGAGI in the germline V gene. The CDR3 nucleotides are TGTGCCAGCCGCCCGACAGCAACTAATGAAAAACTGTTTTTT. The encoded protein is CASRPTATNEKLFF.

The rearrangement links TRBV6-2 or TRBV6-3 to TRBJ2-5; tentatively, D is TRBD2 (5 bases). V dropped 5 bases and J dropped 2 bases, with 12 bases sitting between them. The germline CDR1 and CDR2 sequences are MNHEY and SVGEGT. This CDR3 has 14 residues. CDR3: CASSPGQRQETQYF. The DNA for the CDR3 is TGTGCCAGCAGTCCCGGCCAGCGGCAAGAGACCCAGTACTTC.

Turning to this clone: This may arise from a read error, as a much more abundant clone is one base away. The J gene is TRBJ1-5, the V gene TRBV4-3, with D hard to call. Trimming left V 0 bases short and J 4 bases short, with 4 bases between. Germline values: CDR1 LGHNA, CDR2 YSLEER. The length of the CDR3 is 13 residues. CDR3 region: CASSQDINQPQHF. In DNA form, the CDR3 reads TGCGCCAGCAGCCAAGATATAAATCAGCCCCAGCATTTT.